The 19 T cell receptor beta chains given below trace back to one sample, sequenced in a study of early T cells in non-severe SARS-CoV-2 infection. MiXCR, applied by TCRdb to the 5' RACE reads, yields one record per CDR3 protein. The profile covers around 92,000 distinct CDR3 sequences, with approximately 11% appearing a single time and 5.1% taken by the ten largest. The sequenced sample was whole blood. These receptors were obtained from an adult who was a healthcare worker with PCR-confirmed SARS-CoV-2 infection or an uninfected control (not recorded which).

In its sample, this clonotype was seen many times. V gene TRBV28 combines with J gene TRBJ1-6; D gene ambiguous. The CDR3 runs to 14 residues. Germline CDR1 and CDR2: MDHEN and SYDVKM. The germline V and J ends were trimmed by 2 bases and 14 bases, with 16 bases remaining between them. The CDR3: CASSLAQAGRALHF. The CDR3 nucleotides read TGTGCCAGCAGTTTAGCCCAGGCAGGTCGGGCCCTCCACTTT.

The chain joins TRBV5-5 to TRBJ2-3, with TRBD1 identical over 9 bases. Germline lookup yields CDR1 SGHKS and CDR2 YYEKEE (reference sequence). V was pared by 7 bases and J by 4 bases, with 10 bases of the junction left unmatched. The CDR3 has 15 residues. Written as DNA, the CDR3 is TGTGCCAGCGGGCAGAACAGGGGGCGCTCAGATACGCAGTATTTT. Its protein product is CASGQNRGRSDTQYF.

This clonotype was seen a few times. The chain couples TRBV2 to TRBJ1-4; D unclear. Trimming left V 4 bases short and J 7 bases short, with 13 bases between. Germline-derived CDR1 and CDR2 are SNHLY and FYNNEI. There are 14 residues in the CDR3. CDR3 nucleotides: TGTGCCAGCAGTGTAACTCTCCTGGGTGAAAAACTGTTTTTT. This gives the protein CASSVTLLGEKLFF.

This clonotype was seen more than once but under ten times. The rearrangement uses TRBV3-1 and TRBJ1-2; 10 bases line up with TRBD1. After removal of 4 bases from V and 8 bases from J, the junction contained 7 bases not matched to a gene. CDR1 and CDR2 (germline): LGHDT, YNNKEL (reference sequence). CDR3 length equals 14 residues. The CDR3 loop reads CASSRRQGADGYTF. CDR3 in DNA: TGTGCCAGCAGCCGGAGACAGGGGGCCGACGGCTACACCTTC.

The table lists this clonotype with many counts. The chain uses TRBV12-3 or TRBV12-4 and TRBJ1-5; no clear D. Deletions cut 1 base from V and 6 bases from J, with 10 bases between. This CDR3 has 14 amino acids. The CDR3 region is CASSLGLRSQPQHF. Written as DNA, the CDR3 is TGTGCCAGCAGTTTAGGGCTTAGAAGTCAGCCCCAGCATTTT.

This clonotype was observed at least ten times. The genes are TRBV7-2 and TRBJ2-3; D possibly uses TRBD1 or TRBD2 (5 bases each). CDR1 and CDR2 from the germline V gene are SGHTA and FQGNSA. The V gene lost 5 bases and the J gene lost 6 bases, with 12 bases spanning the gap. CDR3 length equals 13 residues. The CDR3 coding sequence is TGTGCCAGCAGCCCGTTGGGGGTGGATACGCAGTATTTT. Its translation is CASSPLGVDTQYF.

This clonotype came up a few times. V and J are TRBV19 and TRBJ2-3; D might be TRBD1 (5 bases). The V end lost 1 base, the J end lost 3 bases, and 14 bases lay between the germline ends. The CDR3 contains 16 residues. Germline CDR1 and CDR2: LNHDA and SQIVND (reference sequence). The CDR3 DNA reads TGTGCCAGTAGTATAGGGGGCGACAGTTGGACAGATACGCAGTATTTT. The encoded protein is CASSIGGDSWTDTQYF. Based on the CDR3 plus reference TRBV19 and TRBJ2-3, the full variable domain is DGGITQSPKYLFRKEGQNVTLSCEQNLNHDAMYWYRQDPGQGLRLIYYSQIVNDFQKGDIAEGYSVSREKKESFPLTVTSAQKNPTAFYLCASSIGGDSWTDTQYFGPGTRLTVL.

The rearrangement joins TRBV12-3 or TRBV12-4 to TRBJ1-5; tentatively, D is TRBD1 (5 bases). Trimming shortened V by 5 bases and J by 3 bases, and 14 bases separated the two germline ends. The CDR3 is 15 amino acids. Here the CDR3 DNA reads TGTGCCAGCAGTCCCGGTTCAGGGTTCAATCAGCCCCAGCATTTT. It specifies CASSPGSGFNQPQHF.

The chain combines TRBV7-9 with TRBJ2-7; 12 bases map to TRBD1. Germline-derived CDR1 and CDR2 are SEHNR and FQNEAQ (reference sequence). CDR3 size: 15 residues. Trimming cost V 2 bases and J 11 bases; bases outside gene matches: 10. CDR3 nucleotides: TGTGCCAGCAGCTTACTAGGGACAGGGGGCCTTCGTAAGTACTTC. Translating it yields CASSLLGTGGLRKYF.

The table lists this clonotype with many counts. CDR3 sequence reads: CASSPRQGNSPLHF. The CDR3 nucleotides read TGTGCCAGCTCGCCCCGTCAGGGGAATTCACCCCTCCACTTT. This chain joins TRBV18 and TRBJ1-6; D possibly corresponds to TRBD1 (6 bases). CDR1 KGHSH and CDR2 LQKENI come from the germline V gene. V shed 6 bases and J shed 7 bases, with 13 bases lying between them. The CDR3 covers 14 residues.

This clonotype occurred many times. V usage is TRBV4-2 and J usage is TRBJ2-7; 7 bases map to TRBD1. Trimming took 1 base from V and 3 from J; bases not matched to a gene: 9. This CDR3 comprises 16 residues. Germline CDR1 LGHNA, CDR2 YNFKEQ. The CDR3 DNA follows: TGTGCCAGCAGCCAAGGTCCGGGACAGTCAGACTACGAGCAGTACTTC. Its protein is CASSQGPGQSDYEQYF.

The CDR3 DNA sequence: TGTGCCAGCAGCTCCCCATCCACTAGCGGGGGCACCGGGGAGCTGTTTTTT. Translated, it gives CASSSPSTSGGTGELFF. The chain is built from TRBV11-3 and TRBJ2-2; 11 positions match TRBD2. The CDR3 is 17 amino acids. With 4 bases clipped from V and 4 bases from J, the junction kept 8 bases outside the gene matches. Germline CDR1 SGHNT, CDR2 YENEEA.

This sequence joins TRBV9 and TRBJ2-3, with D possibly matching TRBD2 (6 bases). The CDR3 consists of 15 residues. The ends were cut back, 2 bases at V and 6 bases at J, with 16 bases in the middle. Germline CDR1 is SGDLS and CDR2 is YYNGEE. CDR3 DNA sequence: TGTGCCAGCAGCGTGTCTAGCGTTCTCAGGGATACGCAGTATTTT. It encodes CASSVSSVLRDTQYF.

The V gene is TRBV12-3 or TRBV12-4, the J gene TRBJ1-4, with unresolved D. Trimming left V 8 bases short and J 2 bases short, with 12 bases between. This CDR3 has 14 amino acids. The DNA for the CDR3 is TGTGCCAGCGGTCGGGGTACGACTAATGAAAAACTGTTTTTT. It is translated as CASGRGTTNEKLFF.

This clonotype occurred many times. V usage is TRBV12-3 or TRBV12-4 and J usage is TRBJ1-1; D possibly corresponds to TRBD1 (5 bases). Trimming left V 2 bases short and J 4 bases short, with 8 bases between. This CDR3 has 13 amino acids. In DNA, the CDR3 is TGTGCCAGCAGTTTACAGGGTCTCACTGAAGCTTTCTTT. It translates to CASSLQGLTEAFF.

This clonotype was detected ten times or more. The V and J genes are TRBV7-8 and TRBJ2-3; 12 positions match TRBD2. The V gene's germline CDR1 is SGHVS and CDR2 FQNEAQ. V was pared by 3 bases and J by 3 bases, with 4 bases of the junction left unmatched. CDR3 size: 16 residues. In nucleotides, the CDR3 is TGTGCCAGCAGCTTCACTAGCGGGAGGCGGACAGATACGCAGTATTTT. This gives the protein CASSFTSGRRTDTQYF.

This clonotype was seen a few times. The V gene is TRBV20-1, the J gene TRBJ1-3; D not resolved. Germline assignment: CDR1 DFQATT and CDR2 SNEGSKA (reference sequence). CDR3 size: 13 residues. The V and J ends lost 6 bases and 0 bases respectively, with 9 bases between them. The DNA for the CDR3 is TGCAGTGCGGCGGGCAACTCTGGAAACACCATATATTTT. This encodes CSAAGNSGNTIYF.

The chain couples TRBV5-1 to TRBJ1-1; D is unclear. V lost 0 bases to trimming and J lost 5 bases, with 11 bases between them. The CDR3 consists of 14 residues. CDR1 SGHRS and CDR2 YFSETQ come from the germline V gene. CDR3 sequence reads: CASSLAGSETEAFF. CDR3 nucleotide sequence: TGCGCCAGCAGCTTGGCGGGTTCTGAAACTGAAGCTTTCTTT.

The rearrangement links TRBV7-3 to TRBJ1-6; the D is unclear. Trimming removed 5 bases from V and 10 bases from J, with 9 bases in between. CDR3 length: 12 amino acids. Germline-derived CDR1 and CDR2 are SGHTA and FQGTGA. The CDR3 reads CASSLGASPLHF. DNA for the CDR3: TGTGCCAGCAGCCTCGGAGCCTCACCCCTCCACTTT.